The rows below give T cell receptor beta chains drawn from one sample of a study of cytomegalovirus exposure and HLA in healthy donors. The table came from immunoSEQ multiplex PCR; TCRdb's copy has only in-frame clones and leaves some out. Of roughly 150,000 clones in the sample, around nine tenths are singletons; the top ten hold approximately 3%. Input material: PBMCs. These TCRs come from a man in his late teens or twenties in good health and CMV-seronegative. The CDR3 runs from the conserved cysteine through the conserved F or W. Each record gives: V gene, D gene, J gene, clone size, CDR3 protein, CDR3 DNA. D genes are given only for firm matches. Size is stated for part of the rows, as once, few or many counts, or as a class when the clone is expanded.

TRBV4-3	TRBD2	TRBJ2-1	.	CASSQDPGLAGNRNEQFF	TGCGCCAGCAGCCAAGATCCCGGACTAGCGGGAAATCGCAATGAGCAGTTCTTC
TRBV6-5	.	TRBJ1-5	.	CASSPHGGRNQPQHF	TGTGCCAGCAGTCCCCATGGAGGACGCAATCAGCCCCAGCATTTT
TRBV5-6	.	TRBJ2-3	once	CASSLGQLITDTQYF	TGTGCCAGCAGCTTGGGACAGCTGATCACAGATACGCAGTATTTT
TRBV27	TRBD1	TRBJ2-6	.	CASSVRSGQGVSGANVLTF	TGTGCCAGCAGTGTCCGCTCAGGACAGGGCGTCTCTGGGGCCAACGTCCTGACTTTC
TRBV4-1	TRBD1	TRBJ1-5	.	CASSQVDRGTQPQHF	TGCGCCAGCAGCCAAGTGGACAGGGGGACTCAGCCCCAGCATTTT
TRBV28	.	TRBJ2-3	.	CASSLEGGQYF	TGTGCCAGCAGTTTAGAGGGAGGGCAGTATTTT
TRBV11-3	.	TRBJ2-3	.	CASSLDGNGVGDTQYF	TGTGCCAGCAGCTTAGATGGTAATGGAGTAGGAGATACGCAGTATTTT
TRBV7-9	.	TRBJ2-2	.	CASSTAANTGELFF	TGTGCCAGCAGCACAGCCGCGAACACCGGGGAGCTGTTTTTT
TRBV28	.	TRBJ1-1	.	CASSFGESLTEAFF	TGTGCCAGCAGTTTCGGGGAGTCCCTGACTGAAGCTTTCTTT
TRBV27	.	TRBJ1-1	.	CASRTATNTEAFF	TGTGCCAGCAGGACAGCGACGAACACTGAAGCTTTCTTT
TRBV9	TRBD2	TRBJ2-1	.	CASSGAGATNEQFF	TGTGCCAGCAGCGGAGCGGGAGCTACCAATGAGCAGTTCTTC
TRBV19	.	TRBJ1-1	.	CASREGTPNTEAFF	TGTGCCAGTAGAGAAGGGACACCGAACACTGAAGCTTTCTTT
TRBV2	.	TRBJ1-5	.	CASSEGPEGGNQPQHF	TGTGCCAGCAGTGAAGGGCCGGAGGGAGGCAATCAGCCCCAGCATTTT
TRBV19	TRBD2	TRBJ2-1	.	CASSSPGTSGGGGEQFF	TGTGCCAGTAGTAGCCCAGGGACTAGCGGGGGGGGTGGTGAGCAGTTCTTC
TRBV5-1	TRBD1	TRBJ1-2	.	CASSLRTGGNYGYTF	TGCGCCAGCAGCTTGAGGACAGGGGGAAACTATGGCTACACCTTC
TRBV7-9	.	TRBJ1-2	.	CASSLGQGTNYGYTF	TGTGCCAGCAGCTTGGGTCAGGGGACAAACTATGGCTACACCTTC
TRBV15	.	TRBJ2-2	.	CATSRDHGVYKDGELFF	TGTGCCACCAGCAGAGACCACGGGGTATATAAGGACGGGGAGCTGTTTTTT
TRBV10-2	.	TRBJ1-1	.	CASSEPHLGAEAFF	TGCGCCAGCAGTGAGCCACACCTTGGTGCTGAAGCTTTCTTT
TRBV4-3	TRBD2	TRBJ2-3	.	CASSLAGRAIPDTQYF	TGCGCCAGCAGCCTCGCGGGGAGGGCCATCCCCGATACGCAGTATTTT
TRBV28	TRBD1	TRBJ1-5	.	CASSRQGAVNQPQHF	TGTGCCAGCAGTCGACAGGGGGCGGTAAATCAGCCCCAGCATTTT
TRBV30	.	TRBJ1-5	.	CAWSVFGQNQPQHF	TGTGCCTGGAGTGTATTTGGACAGAATCAGCCCCAGCATTTT
TRBV2	.	TRBJ2-1	.	CASRSSYNEQFF	TGTGCCAGCAGGAGCTCCTACAATGAGCAGTTCTTC
TRBV7-9	TRBD1	TRBJ1-5	.	CASSLTWDSTLNQPQHF	TGTGCCAGCAGCTTAACCTGGGACAGTACCCTTAATCAGCCCCAGCATTTT
TRBV19	.	TRBJ2-3	.	CASSSSLSGFNTDTQYF	TGTGCCAGTAGTTCGTCGTTATCGGGTTTCAACACAGATACGCAGTATTTT
TRBV28	.	TRBJ1-2	once	CASSLQGFGYTF	TGTGCCAGCAGTTTACAGGGGTTTGGCTACACCTTC
TRBV10-3	TRBD1	TRBJ1-2	.	CAIKAQGADYGYTF	TGTGCCATTAAAGCACAGGGGGCGGACTATGGCTACACCTTC
TRBV10-1	.	TRBJ1-1	.	CASSGQGWTEAFF	TGCGCCAGCAGTGGTCAGGGGTGGACTGAAGCTTTCTTT
TRBV10-2	TRBD2	TRBJ2-3	.	CASRGLAEITDTQYF	TGCGCCAGCAGGGGACTAGCGGAGATCACAGATACGCAGTATTTT
TRBV6-5	TRBD2	TRBJ2-2	.	CASSFEREVGELFF	TGTGCCAGCAGTTTCGAGCGGGAGGTCGGGGAGCTGTTTTTT
TRBV25-1	.	TRBJ1-1	.	CASSELHMNTEAFF	TGTGCCAGCAGTGAACTCCACATGAACACTGAAGCTTTCTTT
TRBV6-1	.	TRBJ2-1	.	CASSVGVGTLIDEQFF	TGTGCCAGCAGTGTAGGAGTGGGGACATTAATCGATGAGCAGTTCTTC
TRBV30	.	TRBJ2-1	once	CAWRDTADEQFF	TGTGCCTGGAGGGACACGGCGGATGAGCAGTTCTTC
TRBV6-4	.	TRBJ2-7	.	CANPREDEQYF	TGTGCCAACCCCAGGGAGGACGAGCAGTACTTC
TRBV28	TRBD2	TRBJ2-3	.	CASSGTSGGGTDTQYF	TGTGCCAGCAGCGGGACTAGCGGGGGGGGCACAGATACGCAGTATTTT
TRBV7-8	.	TRBJ1-5	.	CASSLFGGGSNQPQHF	TGTGCCAGCAGCTTATTTGGGGGCGGCAGCAATCAGCCCCAGCATTTT
TRBV2	.	TRBJ1-2	once	CASRVSSVYYGYTF	TGTGCCAGCCGTGTTTCGTCGGTTTACTATGGCTACACCTTC
TRBV10-3	.	TRBJ1-1	.	CAIRDGMNTEAFF	TGTGCCATCAGAGACGGGATGAACACTGAAGCTTTCTTT
TRBV6-1	TRBD1	TRBJ1-5	.	CASSRTGADNQPQHF	TGTGCCAGCAGTAGGACAGGGGCGGACAATCAGCCCCAGCATTTT
TRBV7-2	TRBD1	TRBJ1-5	.	CASSTTARQGSQPQHF	TGTGCCAGCAGCACAACCGCCCGACAGGGAAGCCAGCCCCAGCATTTT
TRBV5-4	TRBD2	TRBJ2-5	.	CASSSWTSGSLGTQYF	TGTGCCAGCAGCTCCTGGACTAGCGGGAGTTTGGGGACCCAGTACTTC
TRBV5-6	.	TRBJ1-1	.	CASSRLLYLNTEAFF	TGTGCCAGCAGTAGACTGTTATACTTGAACACTGAAGCTTTCTTT
TRBV29-1	TRBD1	TRBJ2-2	.	CSVTDRVYTGELFF	TGCAGCGTAACCGACAGGGTATACACCGGGGAGCTGTTTTTT
TRBV5-1	TRBD2	TRBJ2-7	.	CASSLAVAGGNEQYF	TGCGCCAGCAGCTTGGCGGTAGCGGGAGGGAACGAGCAGTACTTC
TRBV6-1	.	TRBJ1-5	once	CASSGRESQPQHF	TGTGCCAGCAGTGGGAGGGAGAGTCAGCCCCAGCATTTT
TRBV5-1	.	TRBJ2-2	once	CASRWSSTGELFF	TGCGCCAGCAGGTGGAGTTCCACCGGGGAGCTGTTTTTT
TRBV7-6	TRBD2	TRBJ2-1	once	CASSLPIWTSGSSNEQFF	TGTGCCAGCAGCTTACCTATCTGGACTAGCGGGAGTTCGAATGAGCAGTTCTTC
TRBV27	.	TRBJ2-3	few	CASSLLHSTDTQYF	TGTGCCAGCAGTTTATTACACAGCACAGATACGCAGTATTTT
TRBV6-4	TRBD1	TRBJ1-2	few	CASSGAGGLLYGYTF	TGTGCCAGCAGTGGTGCAGGGGGACTCCTCTATGGCTACACCTTC
TRBV28	.	TRBJ1-2	once	CASSTTGPYGYTF	TGTGCCAGCAGTACAACAGGGCCCTATGGCTACACCTTC
TRBV27	TRBD2	TRBJ2-7	.	CASSLGAGLAGSPREQYF	TGTGCCAGCAGTTTAGGCGCGGGACTAGCGGGCTCACCCCGGGAGCAGTACTTC
TRBV10-3	TRBD1	TRBJ2-4	.	CATAGTAEDIQYF	TGTGCCACGGCCGGGACAGCGGAAGACATTCAGTACTTC
TRBV18	.	TRBJ2-7	.	CASSLERGGTYEQYF	TGTGCCAGCTCCCTCGAGAGGGGGGGAACCTACGAGCAGTACTTC
TRBV5-1	.	TRBJ2-2	.	CASSLGRDSGSTGELFF	TGCGCCAGCAGCCTTGGACGTGATAGCGGATCCACCGGGGAGCTGTTTTTT
TRBV11-2	.	TRBJ1-3	.	CASSLVGGAASGNTIYF	TGTGCCAGCAGCTTAGTCGGAGGGGCCGCCTCTGGAAACACCATATATTTT
TRBV5-1	TRBD2	TRBJ2-3	.	CASSPSGSTDTQYF	TGCGCCAGCAGCCCTAGCGGGAGCACAGATACGCAGTATTTT
TRBV12-5	TRBD1	TRBJ1-1	few	CASGMTGQGNTEAFF	TGTGCTAGTGGTATGACGGGACAGGGAAACACTGAAGCTTTCTTT
TRBV4-2	.	TRBJ1-2	.	CASSQDPGSNYGYTF	TGTGCCAGCAGCCAAGATCCGGGGAGTAACTATGGCTACACCTTC
TRBV28	TRBD1	TRBJ2-7	.	CASRSEGQAEGYEQYF	TGTGCCAGCAGATCGGAGGGACAGGCGGAGGGGTACGAGCAGTACTTC